This T cell receptor (beta chain) was retrieved from a study of T cell responses to AZD1222 COVID-19 vaccine. With regard to this clone: Its matching antigen is unknown.

The repertoire was sequenced with immunoSEQ multiplex PCR; TCRdb's copy has only in-frame clones and lacks some. Counted here are some 110,000 clones, 65% to 85% occurring once; the ten biggest clones make up roughly 9%. Study-level results: The study found vaccine-associated CD4 TCRs spanning spike, dominant at 160-218 and 743-854. Donors were largely white British and mainly female; clonal diversity was possibly underestimated.

The CDR3 runs 17 residues. V was shortened by 0 bases and J by 0 bases, with 11 bases between the two germline ends. CDR1 SEHNR and CDR2 FQNEAQ come from the germline V gene (reference sequence). The sequenced sample was peripheral blood, obtained on day 0 of AZD1222 vaccination. This clonotype was obtained from an adult in good health. The J gene is TRBJ1-4, the V gene TRBV7-9, with D perhaps matching TRBD1 (5 bases). CDR3 coding DNA: TGTGCCAGCAGCTTAGCGCACACAGGTGCAACTAATGAAAAACTGTTTTTT. This translates into CASSLAHTGATNEKLFF.